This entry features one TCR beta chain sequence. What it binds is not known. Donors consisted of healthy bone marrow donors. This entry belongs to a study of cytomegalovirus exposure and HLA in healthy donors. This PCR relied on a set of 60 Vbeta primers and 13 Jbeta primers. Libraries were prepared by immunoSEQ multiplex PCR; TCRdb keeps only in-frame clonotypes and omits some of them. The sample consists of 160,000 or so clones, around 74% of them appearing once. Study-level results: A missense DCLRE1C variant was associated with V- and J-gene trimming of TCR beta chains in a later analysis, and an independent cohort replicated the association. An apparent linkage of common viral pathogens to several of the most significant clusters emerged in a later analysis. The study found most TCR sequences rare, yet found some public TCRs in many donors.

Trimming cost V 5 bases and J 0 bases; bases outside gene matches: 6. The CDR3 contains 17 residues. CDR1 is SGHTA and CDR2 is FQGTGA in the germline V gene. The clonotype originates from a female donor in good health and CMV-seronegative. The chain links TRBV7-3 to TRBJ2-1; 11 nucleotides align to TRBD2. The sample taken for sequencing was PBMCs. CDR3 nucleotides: TGTGCCAGCAGCCCTAGCGGGGGGCCGGTCTCCTACAATGAGCAGTTCTTC. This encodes CASSPSGGPVSYNEQFF.